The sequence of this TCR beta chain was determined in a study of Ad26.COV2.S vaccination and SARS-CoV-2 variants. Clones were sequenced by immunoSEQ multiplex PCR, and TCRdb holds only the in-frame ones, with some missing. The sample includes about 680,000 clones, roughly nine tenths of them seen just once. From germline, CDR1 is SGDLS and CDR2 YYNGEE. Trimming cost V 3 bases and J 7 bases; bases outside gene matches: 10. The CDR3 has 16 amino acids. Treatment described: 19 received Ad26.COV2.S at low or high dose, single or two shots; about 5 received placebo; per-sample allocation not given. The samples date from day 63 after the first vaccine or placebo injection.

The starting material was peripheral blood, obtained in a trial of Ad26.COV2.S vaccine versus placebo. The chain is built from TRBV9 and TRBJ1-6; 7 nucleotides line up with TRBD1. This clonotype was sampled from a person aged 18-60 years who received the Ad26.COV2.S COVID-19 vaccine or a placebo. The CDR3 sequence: CASSAPRQGLNSPLHF. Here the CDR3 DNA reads TGTGCCAGCAGCGCCCCGCGACAGGGTTTGAATTCACCCCTCCACTTT.